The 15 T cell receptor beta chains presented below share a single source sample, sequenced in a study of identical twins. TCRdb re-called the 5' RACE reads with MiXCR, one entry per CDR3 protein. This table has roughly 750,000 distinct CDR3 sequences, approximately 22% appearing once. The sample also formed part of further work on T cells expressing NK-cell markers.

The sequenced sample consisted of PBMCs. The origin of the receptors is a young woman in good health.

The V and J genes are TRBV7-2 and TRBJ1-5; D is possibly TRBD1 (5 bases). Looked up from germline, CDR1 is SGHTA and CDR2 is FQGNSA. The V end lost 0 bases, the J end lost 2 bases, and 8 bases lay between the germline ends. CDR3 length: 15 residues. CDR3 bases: TGTGCCAGCAGCTTAGCGCCAGGGCGCAATCAGCCCCAGCATTTT. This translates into CASSLAPGRNQPQHF.

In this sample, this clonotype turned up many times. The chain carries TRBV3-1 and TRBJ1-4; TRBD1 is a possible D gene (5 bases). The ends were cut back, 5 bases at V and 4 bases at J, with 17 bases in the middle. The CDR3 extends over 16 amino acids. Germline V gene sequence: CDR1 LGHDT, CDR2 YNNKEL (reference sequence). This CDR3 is CASSYFRAMGNEKLFF. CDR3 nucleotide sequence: TGTGCCAGCAGCTACTTCAGGGCTATGGGTAATGAAAAACTGTTTTTT.

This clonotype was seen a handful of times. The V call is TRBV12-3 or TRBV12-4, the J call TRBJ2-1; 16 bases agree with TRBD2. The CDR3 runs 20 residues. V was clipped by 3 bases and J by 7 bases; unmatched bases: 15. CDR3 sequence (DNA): TGTGCCAGCAGTTTTAGAATGGGACTAGCGGGAGGGCTTGGTGAGAATGAGCAGTTCTTC. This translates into CASSFRMGLAGGLGENEQFF.

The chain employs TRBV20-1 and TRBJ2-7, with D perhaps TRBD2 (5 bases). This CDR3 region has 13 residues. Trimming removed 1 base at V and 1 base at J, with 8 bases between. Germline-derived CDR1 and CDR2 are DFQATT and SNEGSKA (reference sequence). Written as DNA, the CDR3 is TGCAGTGCTAGAGCCACTAGGTCCTACGAGCAGTACTTC. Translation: CSARATRSYEQYF.

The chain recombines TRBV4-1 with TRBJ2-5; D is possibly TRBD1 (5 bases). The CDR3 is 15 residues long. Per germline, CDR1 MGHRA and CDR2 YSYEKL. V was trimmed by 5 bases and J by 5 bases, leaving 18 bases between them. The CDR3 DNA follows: TGCGCCAGCAGCGAAAGACCCCCAGGGCGGGAGACCCAGTACTTC. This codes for CASSERPPGRETQYF.

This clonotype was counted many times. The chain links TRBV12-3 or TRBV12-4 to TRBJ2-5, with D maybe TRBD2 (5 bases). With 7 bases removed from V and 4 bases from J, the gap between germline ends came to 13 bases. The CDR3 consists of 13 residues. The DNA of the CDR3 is TGTGCCAGCACCCGGACTCTGCCAGAGACCCAGTACTTC. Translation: CASTRTLPETQYF.

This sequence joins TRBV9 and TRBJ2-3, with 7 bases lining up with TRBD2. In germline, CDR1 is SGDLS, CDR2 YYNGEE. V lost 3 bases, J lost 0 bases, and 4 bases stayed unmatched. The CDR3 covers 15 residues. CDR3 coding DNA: TGTGCCAGCAGCGCAGGACTAGGCAGCACAGATACGCAGTATTTT. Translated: CASSAGLGSTDTQYF.

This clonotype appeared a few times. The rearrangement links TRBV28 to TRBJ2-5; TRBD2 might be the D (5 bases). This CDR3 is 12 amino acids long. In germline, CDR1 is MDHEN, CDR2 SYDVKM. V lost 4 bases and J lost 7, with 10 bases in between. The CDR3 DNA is TGTGCCAGCAGTTCCGGGGATGGGACCCAGTACTTC. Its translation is CASSSGDGTQYF.

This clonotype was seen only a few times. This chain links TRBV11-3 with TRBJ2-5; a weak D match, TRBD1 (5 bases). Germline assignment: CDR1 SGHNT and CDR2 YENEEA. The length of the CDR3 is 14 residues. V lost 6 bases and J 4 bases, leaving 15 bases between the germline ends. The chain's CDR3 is CASRRQGSIETQYF. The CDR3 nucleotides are TGTGCCAGCAGACGGCAGGGTAGTATAGAGACCCAGTACTTC.

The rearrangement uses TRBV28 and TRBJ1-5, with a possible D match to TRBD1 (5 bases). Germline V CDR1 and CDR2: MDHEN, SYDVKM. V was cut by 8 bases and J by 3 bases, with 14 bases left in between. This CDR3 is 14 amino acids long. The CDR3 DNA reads TGTGCCAGCGCACATGCGGGGGACAATCAGCCCCAGCATTTT. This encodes CASAHAGDNQPQHF.

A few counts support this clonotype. CDR3 sequence reads: CASSLETGYGYTF. CDR3 in DNA: TGTGCCAGCAGCTTAGAGACGGGCTATGGCTACACCTTC. V is TRBV7-9 and J is TRBJ1-2; no clear D. The CDR3 consists of 13 residues. CDR1 and CDR2 (germline): SEHNR, FQNEAQ (reference sequence). With 1 base removed from V and 4 bases from J, the gap between germline ends came to 7 bases.

Written as DNA, the CDR3 is TGTGCCAGCGAGGGGGTAGAGCAGTACTTC. As protein: CASEGVEQYF. The V and J genes are TRBV7-9 and TRBJ2-7; TRBD1 is a possible D gene (6 bases). In germline, CDR1 is SEHNR, CDR2 FQNEAQ (reference sequence). The CDR3 has 10 residues. V lost 8 bases and J 7 bases, leaving 9 bases between the germline ends. Full variable domain (outside the CDR3, taken from reference TRBV7-9 and TRBJ2-7): DTGVSQNPRHKITKRGQNVTFRCDPISEHNRLYWYRQTLGQGPEFLTYFQNEAQLEKSRLLSDRFSAERPKGSFSTLEIQRTEQGDSAMYLCASEGVEQYFGPGTRLTVT.

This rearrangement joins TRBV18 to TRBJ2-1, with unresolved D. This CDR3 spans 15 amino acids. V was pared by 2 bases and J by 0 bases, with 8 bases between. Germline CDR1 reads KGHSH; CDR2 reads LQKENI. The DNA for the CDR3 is TGTGCCAGCTCACCAGTGGAGAGCTCCTACAATGAGCAGTTCTTC. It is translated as CASSPVESSYNEQFF.

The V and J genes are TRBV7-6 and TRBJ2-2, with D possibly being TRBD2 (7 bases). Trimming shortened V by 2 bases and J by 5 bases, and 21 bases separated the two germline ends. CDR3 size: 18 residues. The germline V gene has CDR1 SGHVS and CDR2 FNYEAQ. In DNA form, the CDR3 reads TGTGCCAGCAGCTTACTGGGCAGGGGACTAAAAGGGACCGGGGAGCTGTTTTTT. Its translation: CASSLLGRGLKGTGELFF.

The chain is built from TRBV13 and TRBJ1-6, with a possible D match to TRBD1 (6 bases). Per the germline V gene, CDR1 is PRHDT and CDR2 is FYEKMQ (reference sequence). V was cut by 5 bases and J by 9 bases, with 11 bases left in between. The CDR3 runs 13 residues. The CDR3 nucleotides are TGTGCCAGCAGCAGAGACAGGCCTTCACCCCTCCACTTT. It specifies CASSRDRPSPLHF.